Listed here are 17 T cell receptor beta chains from one sample, sequenced in a study of T cells after yellow fever vaccination. TCRdb re-analysed the 5' RACE reads in MiXCR, keeping a single row per CDR3 protein. The top ten hold approximately 16% of the sample, which has fewer than 650,000 distinct CDR3 sequences, 20% to 25% seen once. Specimen: PBMCs, collected about 20 days after the first yellow fever vaccination. All receptors come from a man aged 18 to 29 who received the YFV17D yellow fever vaccine.

This clonotype was found a few times. This chain connects TRBV29-1 to TRBJ2-5, with 12 nucleotides matching TRBD2. The germline V gene has CDR1 SQVTM and CDR2 ANQGSEA. This CDR3 spans 16 amino acids. Unmatched junction bases numbered 4, after V lost 2 bases and J lost 0 bases. The CDR3 loop reads CSVESGLAGYQETQYF. The CDR3 coding sequence is TGCAGCGTTGAAAGCGGACTAGCGGGGTACCAAGAGACCCAGTACTTC.

This clonotype was observed at least ten times. CDR3 sequence reads: CASSLRGGSYNEQFF. CDR3 nucleotide sequence: TGTGCCAGCAGCTTACGGGGGGGATCCTACAATGAGCAGTTCTTC. This rearrangement joins TRBV7-9 to TRBJ2-1, with 8 bases fitting TRBD2. With 2 bases clipped from V and 1 base from J, the junction kept 1 base outside the gene matches. Per germline, CDR1 SEHNR and CDR2 FQNEAQ (reference sequence). The CDR3 covers 15 residues. Full variable domain (remainder filled in from reference TRBV7-9 and TRBJ2-1): DTGVSQNPRHKITKRGQNVTFRCDPISEHNRLYWYRQTLGQGPEFLTYFQNEAQLEKSRLLSDRFSAERPKGSFSTLEIQRTEQGDSAMYLCASSLRGGSYNEQFFGPGTRLTVL.

This chain uses TRBV20-1 with TRBJ2-3; 7 bases map to TRBD1. The CDR3 extends over 14 amino acids. Germline V CDR1 and CDR2: DFQATT, SNEGSKA (reference sequence). V gave up 6 bases and J gave up 2 bases; unmatched junction bases: 8. The CDR3 region is CSAQDRQLTDTQYF. CDR3 sequence (DNA): TGCAGTGCCCAGGACAGGCAACTCACAGATACGCAGTATTTT.

The J gene is TRBJ2-5, the V gene TRBV12-3 or TRBV12-4; D is undetermined. V was cut by 7 bases and J by 1 base, with 16 bases left in between. The CDR3 contains 15 residues. The CDR3 sequence: CASKGPLGPQETQYF. CDR3 DNA: TGTGCCAGCAAGGGCCCACTCGGCCCCCAAGAGACCCAGTACTTC.

This clonotype was picked up a small number of times. The chain couples TRBV4-3 to TRBJ2-7, with D tentatively TRBD1 (6 bases). Trimming pared 0 bases from V and 5 bases from J, leaving 11 bases between. The germline CDR1 and CDR2 sequences are LGHNA and YSLEER. CDR3 size: 14 residues. CDR3 DNA: TGCGCCAGCAGCCAAGATTACTGGACAGACGAGCAGTACTTC. This gives the protein CASSQDYWTDEQYF.

The chain is built from TRBV20-1 and TRBJ1-2, with D maybe TRBD1 (6 bases). CDR1 is DFQATT and CDR2 is SNEGSKA in the germline V gene (reference sequence). This CDR3 comprises 15 residues. The V end lost 0 bases, the J end lost 3 bases, and 14 bases lay between the germline ends. Written as DNA, the CDR3 is TGCAGTGCTAGAGATGGTTGGGGGCGCGACTATGGCTACACCTTC. Protein product: CSARDGWGRDYGYTF.

The chain recombines TRBV4-3 with TRBJ2-7; 10 bases fit TRBD1. The CDR3 is 15 amino acids. After removal of 1 base from V and 5 bases from J, the junction contained 5 bases not matched to a gene. The germline V gene encodes CDR1 LGHNA and CDR2 YSLEER. The CDR3 sequence is CASSQGDRGWNEQYF. CDR3 bases: TGCGCCAGCAGCCAAGGGGACAGGGGTTGGAACGAGCAGTACTTC.

This clonotype showed up just a few times. V usage is TRBV20-1 and J usage is TRBJ1-2; D gene uncertain. V dropped 3 bases and J dropped 4 bases, with 12 bases sitting between them. Germline CDR1 is DFQATT and CDR2 is SNEGSKA (reference sequence). The CDR3 length is 13 residues. The CDR3 nucleotides read TGCAGTGCTAGCCGTACGGGATTCTATGGCTACACCTTC. The encoded protein is CSASRTGFYGYTF.

This sequence joins TRBV5-1 and TRBJ1-4; D gene uncertain. CDR1 is SGHRS, CDR2 YFSETQ, per germline. The CDR3 totals 13 residues. Deletions cut 1 base from V and 8 bases from J, with 9 bases between. The CDR3 bases are TGCGCCAGCAGCTTGATGAGGAGCGAAAAACTGTTTTTT. It translates to CASSLMRSEKLFF.

This chain uses TRBV14 with TRBJ1-5; weak D call: TRBD1 (5 bases). The V and J ends lost 4 bases and 4 bases respectively, with 11 bases between them. CDR1 and CDR2 (germline): SGHDN, FVKESK. The CDR3 is 14 residues long. CDR3 bases: TGTGCCAGCAGCCTAAGACGGGGGAATCAGCCCCAGCATTTT. Protein product: CASSLRRGNQPQHF.

This clonotype was recorded at least ten times. In nucleotides, the CDR3 is TGTGCCAGCAGCGGGACAGGGGCCTTGAACACTGAAGCTTTCTTT. This sequence encodes CASSGTGALNTEAFF. The V gene is TRBV5-6, the J gene TRBJ1-1, with 10 bases fitting TRBD1. This CDR3 has 15 amino acids. The V gene end was trimmed by 4 bases and the J gene end by 0 bases; junction bases not matched to a gene: 3. Germline V gene sequence: CDR1 SGHDT, CDR2 YYEEEE.

In its sample, this clonotype was seen many times. The junction and the germline gene differ at one end; a read error may be behind it. The V call is TRBV4-2, the J call TRBJ1-4; TRBD1 might be the D (5 bases). This CDR3 comprises 12 residues. Germline V gives CDR1 LGHNA, CDR2 YNFKEQ. DNA for the CDR3: TGTGCCAGCTGCCAGGGAGGTGAAAAACTGTTTTTT. It encodes CASCQGGEKLFF.

This clonotype was observed a handful of times. The chain recombines TRBV12-3 or TRBV12-4 with TRBJ2-3; unclear D gene. V was pared by 3 bases and J by 3 bases, with 16 bases between. This CDR3 is built from 16 residues. In nucleotides, the CDR3 is TGTGCCAGCAGTTTTGGGCTGGGCTGGGGAACAGATACGCAGTATTTT. Translated: CASSFGLGWGTDTQYF.

V is TRBV18 and J is TRBJ2-4; TRBD2 agrees at 9 bases. The length of the CDR3 is 17 residues. V gave up 3 bases and J gave up 9 bases; unmatched junction bases: 15. The germline gives CDR1 KGHSH, CDR2 LQKENI. The chain's CDR3 is CASSPNGPGLAGGIQYF. Written as DNA, the CDR3 is TGTGCCAGCTCACCCAACGGGCCGGGACTAGCAGGAGGCATTCAGTACTTC.

The chain carries TRBV27 and TRBJ2-7; TRBD1 matches at 7 bases. After removal of 0 bases from V and 3 bases from J, the junction contained 5 bases not matched to a gene. Germline V gene lookup returns CDR1 MNHEY and CDR2 SMNVEV (reference sequence). The CDR3 has 15 residues. CDR3 loop: CASSLSPDRDYEQYF. DNA for the CDR3: TGTGCCAGCAGTTTATCGCCCGACAGGGACTACGAGCAGTACTTC.

This clonotype was seen a few times. V and J are TRBV7-2 and TRBJ2-2; D call uncertain. The CDR3 has 13 amino acids. V lost 7 bases, J lost 0 bases, and 6 bases lay in between. CDR1 and CDR2 (germline): SGHTA, FQGNSA. This CDR3 is CASIPPNTGELFF. CDR3 coding DNA: TGTGCCAGCATTCCACCGAACACCGGGGAGCTGTTTTTT.

The CDR3: CASSLARGGSYNEQFF. The CDR3 DNA is TGCGCCAGCAGCTTGGCCCGCGGGGGCTCCTACAATGAGCAGTTCTTC. The chain is built from TRBV5-1 and TRBJ2-1; the match to TRBD2 covers 7 bases. The CDR3 length is 16 residues. Per germline, CDR1 SGHRS and CDR2 YFSETQ. With 0 bases clipped from V and 0 bases from J, the junction kept 3 bases outside the gene matches.